The subject of this entry is one T cell receptor beta chain. Its target is unknown. The sample comes from a study of shared clonotypes between healthy human individuals. General study results and limits: Sharing across four donors was seen in 4% to 6.5% of naive CD4 clonotypes. All-four-donor shared clonotypes had higher generation probabilities than non-shared clonotypes did.

As defined, naive CD8 cells were CD45RO-negative and positively selected for CCR7, with terminally differentiated effector memory CD45RA+ cells excluded. Assay used: immunoSEQ multiplex PCR; TCRdb lists only in-frame clones, some missing. The table shows around 650,000 clones, with roughly 95% occurring only once. The CDR3 sequence is 14 residues long. Germline-derived CDR1 and CDR2 are MNHNS and SASEGT. V lost 5 bases, J lost 3 bases, and 6 bases stayed unmatched. This clonotype originated in a young woman in good health. J is TRBJ2-7 and V is TRBV6-1, with 8 positions matching TRBD2. Sequences were obtained from naive CD8+ T cells sorted from blood. CDR3 sequence reads: CASSPLAGGYEQYF. CDR3 nucleotides: TGTGCCAGCAGTCCTCTGGCGGGAGGCTACGAGCAGTACTTC.